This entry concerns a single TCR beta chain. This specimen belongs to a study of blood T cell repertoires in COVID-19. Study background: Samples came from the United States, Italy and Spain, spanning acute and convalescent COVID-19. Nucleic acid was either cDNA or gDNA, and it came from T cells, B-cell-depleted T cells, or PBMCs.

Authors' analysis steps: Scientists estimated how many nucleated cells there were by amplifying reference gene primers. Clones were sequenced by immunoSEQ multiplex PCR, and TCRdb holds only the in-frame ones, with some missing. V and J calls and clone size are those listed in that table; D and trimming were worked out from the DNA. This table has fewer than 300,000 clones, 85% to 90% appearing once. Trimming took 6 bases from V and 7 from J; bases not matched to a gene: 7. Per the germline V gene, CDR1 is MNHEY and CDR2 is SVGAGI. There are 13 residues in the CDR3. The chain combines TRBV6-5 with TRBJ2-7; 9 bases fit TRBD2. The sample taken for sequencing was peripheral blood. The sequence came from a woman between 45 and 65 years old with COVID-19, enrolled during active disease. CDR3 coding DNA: TGTGCCAGCAGGCCTAGCGGGACCTGGGAGCAGTACTTC. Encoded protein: CASRPSGTWEQYF.